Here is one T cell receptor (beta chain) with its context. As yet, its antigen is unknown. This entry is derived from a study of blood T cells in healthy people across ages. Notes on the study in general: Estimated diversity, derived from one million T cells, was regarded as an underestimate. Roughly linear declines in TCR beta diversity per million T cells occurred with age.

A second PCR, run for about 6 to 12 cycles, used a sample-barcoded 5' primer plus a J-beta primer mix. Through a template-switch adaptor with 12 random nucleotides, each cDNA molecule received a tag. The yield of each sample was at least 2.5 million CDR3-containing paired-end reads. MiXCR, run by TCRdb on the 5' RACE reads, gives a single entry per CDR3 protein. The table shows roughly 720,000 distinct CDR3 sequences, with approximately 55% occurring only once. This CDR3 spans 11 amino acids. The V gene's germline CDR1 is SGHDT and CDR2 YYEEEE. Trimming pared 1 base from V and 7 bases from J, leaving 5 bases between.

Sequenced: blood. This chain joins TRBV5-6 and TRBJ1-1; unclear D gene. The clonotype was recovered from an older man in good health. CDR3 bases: TGTGCCAGCAGCTTGCCAGGTGAAGCTTTCTTT. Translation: CASSLPGEAFF.